Listed below are T cell receptor beta chains from one sample, sequenced in a study of blood T cells in healthy people across ages. TCRdb reanalysed the 5' RACE reads using MiXCR and keeps one entry per CDR3 protein. The table records 1,500,000 or so distinct CDR3 sequences, approximately 59% of them present only once. The sample was blood. The receptors originated from a man aged 18 to 35 in good health. Each CDR3 is given with its conserved first and last residue. D genes are given only for firm matches. Size values are once, few and many counts, or a class for expanded clones, and some rows have none.

>TRBV7-9|TRBD1|.|TRBJ1-1
CASSFRGGLKGNTEAFF
TGTGCCAGCAGCTTTAGAGGGGGCTTAAAAGGGAACACTGAAGCTTTCTTT
>TRBV7-9|.|.|TRBJ2-1
CASRTTSSAQFF
TGTGCCAGCAGAACCACCTCCTCGGCACAGTTCTTC
>TRBV7-8|.|.|TRBJ1-4
CASSGSIEKLFF
TGTGCCAGCAGCGGGAGTATTGAAAAACTGTTTTTT
>TRBV20-1|.|.|TRBJ1-5
CSAPRMGNSNQPQHF
TGCAGTGCTCCCAGAATGGGAAATAGCAATCAGCCCCAGCATTTT
>TRBV2|.|.|TRBJ1-3
CASNRLEASGNTIYF
TGTGCCAGCAACCGTCTTGAGGCTTCTGGAAACACCATATATTTT
>TRBV27|.|once|TRBJ2-1
CASSRGDSQNYNEQFF
TGTGCCAGCTCTAGGGGGGACAGTCAGAACTACAATGAGCAGTTCTTC
>TRBV21-1|.|.|TRBJ2-7
CASSKAKGGSYEQYF
TGTGCCAGCAGCAAAGCCAAAGGGGGTTCGTACGAGCAGTACTTC
>TRBV6-2/TRBV6-3|TRBD1|once|TRBJ2-1
CASSQARDSLYNEQFF
TGTGCCAGCAGCCAGGCCCGGGACAGCCTTTACAATGAGCAGTTCTTC
>TRBV6-5|TRBD1|.|TRBJ2-7
CASSYSGGRSYEQYF
TGTGCCAGCAGTTACTCAGGGGGCCGATCCTACGAGCAGTACTTC
>TRBV5-1|.|.|TRBJ1-1
CASSLVGVRGGTEAFF
TGCGCCAGCAGCTTGGTGGGGGTCCGAGGGGGGACTGAAGCTTTCTTT
>TRBV20-1|TRBD1|few|TRBJ1-2
CSASPILTGGYGYTF
TGCAGTGCCTCACCTATACTGACAGGGGGATATGGCTACACCTTC
>TRBV12-3/TRBV12-4|.|few|TRBJ2-3
CASTTTGRTDTQYF
TGTGCCAGCACTACAACGGGACGCACAGATACGCAGTATTTT
>TRBV29-1|TRBD1|once|TRBJ2-4
CSVGDDRGMEQYF
TGCAGCGTTGGGGACGACAGGGGGATGGAGCAGTACTTC
>TRBV29-1|.|.|TRBJ1-5
CSSGRDSNQPQHF
TGCAGCTCAGGTCGGGATAGCAATCAGCCCCAGCATTTT
>TRBV10-3|.|few|TRBJ1-5
CAISDKVDQPQHF
TGTGCCATCAGTGATAAGGTCGATCAGCCCCAGCATTTT
>TRBV20-1|.|.|TRBJ2-1
CSARDSAGHPSYNEQFF
TGCAGTGCTAGAGATTCGGCGGGCCACCCATCCTACAATGAGCAGTTCTTC
>TRBV4-2|.|.|TRBJ2-3
CASSQEGRGGPDTQYF
TGTGCCAGCAGCCAAGAGGGGAGGGGGGGCCCAGATACGCAGTATTTT
>TRBV14|.|.|TRBJ2-2
CASSQAGAYGELFF
TGTGCCAGCAGCCAAGCAGGGGCCTACGGGGAGCTGTTTTTT
>TRBV7-2|.|.|TRBJ2-1
CTSSLVGGTGNEQFF
TGTACCAGCAGCTTAGTCGGGGGAACGGGGAATGAGCAGTTCTTC
>TRBV6-2/TRBV6-3|TRBD1|.|TRBJ2-7
CASARPGQLYEQYF
TGTGCCAGCGCCCGTCCGGGACAGTTGTACGAGCAGTACTTC
>TRBV20-1|.|once|TRBJ2-3
CSAPDRFTDTQYF
TGCAGTGCTCCCGACAGGTTCACAGATACGCAGTATTTT
>TRBV6-5|.|.|TRBJ2-7
CASRIQSSYEQYF
TGTGCCAGCAGGATACAAAGCTCCTACGAGCAGTACTTC
>TRBV20-1|.|.|TRBJ2-1
CSGTKNQGYNEQFF
TGCAGTGGGACAAAAAATCAGGGGTACAATGAGCAGTTCTTC
>TRBV4-3|TRBD1|.|TRBJ1-5
CASSPYSGRGLGQPQHF
TGCGCCAGCAGCCCTTACTCGGGCAGGGGGCTGGGTCAGCCCCAGCATTTT
>TRBV6-1|TRBD2|.|TRBJ2-3
CASSASRLAGTFTDTQYF
TGTGCCAGCAGTGCCAGTCGTCTAGCGGGGACATTCACAGATACGCAGTATTTT
>TRBV18|.|.|TRBJ1-1
CASAQRENTEAFF
TGTGCCAGCGCTCAGAGGGAGAACACTGAAGCTTTCTTT
>TRBV20-1|TRBD2|.|TRBJ2-5
CSARDSLGTSGLETQYF
TGCAGTGCTAGAGATTCCCTCGGGACTAGCGGGCTAGAGACCCAGTACTTC
>TRBV6-1|TRBD1|few|TRBJ1-5
CASSEGQGAGPQHF
TGTGCCAGCAGTGAAGGACAGGGAGCCGGGCCCCAGCATTTT
>TRBV27|.|.|TRBJ2-1
CASSPTFGEQFF
TGTGCCAGCAGTCCCACTTTTGGAGAGCAGTTCTTC
>TRBV7-2|.|.|TRBJ2-3
CASSFHSQGGPSDTQYF
TGTGCCAGCAGTTTCCATTCGCAGGGGGGGCCATCAGATACGCAGTATTTT
>TRBV10-3|.|few|TRBJ2-7
CAISESNVVEQYF
TGTGCCATCAGTGAGTCGAACGTGGTAGAGCAGTACTTC
>TRBV12-3/TRBV12-4|TRBD2|.|TRBJ2-5
CASSLAGSGRGQETQYF
TGTGCCAGCAGTTTAGCGGGTAGCGGGAGGGGACAGGAGACCCAGTACTTC
>TRBV6-5|.|.|TRBJ2-1
CASSSGTAGWNEQFF
TGTGCCAGCAGCTCCGGGACCGCCGGTTGGAATGAGCAGTTCTTC
>TRBV27|.|.|TRBJ1-1
CASSVAAGNEAFF
TGTGCCAGCAGTGTGGCCGCGGGAAATGAAGCTTTCTTT
>TRBV7-2|.|few|TRBJ2-7
CASSRLGAYEQYF
TGTGCCAGCAGCCGGCTCGGAGCCTACGAGCAGTACTTC
>TRBV4-1|.|few|TRBJ2-6
CASSQGDPQTSGANVLTF
TGCGCCAGCAGCCAAGGGGATCCTCAGACCTCTGGGGCCAACGTCCTGACTTTC
>TRBV25-1|.|once|TRBJ2-2
CASSARGGTGELFF
TGTGCCAGCAGTGCGAGAGGGGGCACCGGGGAGCTGTTTTTT
>TRBV6-2/TRBV6-3|TRBD1|.|TRBJ2-7
CASRTVRDRFYEQYF
TGTGCCAGCAGAACCGTCCGGGACAGGTTTTACGAGCAGTACTTC
>TRBV3-1|.|.|TRBJ2-1
CASSLRRGSIQSYNEQFF
TGTGCCAGCAGCTTACGCAGGGGATCCATTCAGTCCTACAATGAGCAGTTCTTC
>TRBV11-2|.|once|TRBJ2-5
CASSSESSGTGYQETQYF
TGTGCCAGCAGCTCAGAGAGTAGCGGGACAGGGTACCAAGAGACCCAGTACTTC
>TRBV6-6|.|.|TRBJ1-1
CASSTGSWRAFF
TGTGCCAGCAGTACAGGGTCATGGCGGGCTTTCTTT
>TRBV7-2|TRBD2|few|TRBJ2-1
CASTLAGGRNEQFF
TGTGCCAGCACTCTAGCGGGGGGGCGGAATGAGCAGTTCTTC
>TRBV4-2|.|.|TRBJ1-2
CASSQAYETGTTNYGYTF
TGTGCCAGCAGCCAAGCGTATGAGACCGGGACAACTAACTATGGCTACACCTTC
>TRBV6-2/TRBV6-3|TRBD1|many|TRBJ2-1
CASSYRGNEQFF
TGTGCCAGCAGCTACAGGGGGAATGAGCAGTTCTTC
>TRBV20-1|.|.|TRBJ1-5
CSATRTGYSNQPQHF
TGCAGTGCTACCCGGACCGGATATAGCAATCAGCCCCAGCATTTT
>TRBV4-1|.|.|TRBJ2-7
CASSRPQNSYEQYF
TGCGCCAGCAGCCGCCCACAGAATTCCTACGAGCAGTACTTC
>TRBV7-2|.|few|TRBJ2-7
CASSLATVTYEQYF
TGTGCCAGCAGCTTAGCGACGGTTACCTACGAGCAGTACTTC
>TRBV4-3|.|once|TRBJ2-1
CASSQDGLSSYNEQFF
TGCGCCAGCAGCCAGGACGGCCTGAGCTCCTACAATGAGCAGTTCTTC
>TRBV6-1|TRBD1|.|TRBJ2-7
CASSATRDRVSYEQYF
TGTGCCAGCAGTGCTACACGGGACAGGGTCTCCTACGAGCAGTACTTC
>TRBV20-1|.|.|TRBJ1-1
CSARDRIGLDYTEAFF
TGCAGTGCTAGAGATCGGATAGGATTAGACTACACTGAAGCTTTCTTT
>TRBV29-1|.|once|TRBJ2-7
CSVFRSTYEQYF
TGCAGCGTTTTTCGGTCCACCTACGAGCAGTACTTC
>TRBV4-1|TRBD1|.|TRBJ1-2
CASSQRGRGQTDYGYTF
TGCGCCAGCAGCCAGCGCGGTAGGGGACAGACAGACTATGGCTACACCTTC
>TRBV27|TRBD2|.|TRBJ2-7
CASSPGTNFYEQYF
TGTGCCAGCAGCCCCGGGACTAATTTCTACGAGCAGTACTTC
>TRBV21-1|.|.|TRBJ2-7
CASSTSGRVGEQYF
TGTGCCAGCAGCACCTCGGGCCGAGTGGGGGAGCAGTACTTC
>TRBV6-1|.|.|TRBJ1-6
CASSRTDPGGGNNSPLHF
TGTGCCAGCAGCCGCACCGATCCGGGCGGCGGCAATAATTCACCCCTCCACTTT
>TRBV29-1|TRBD2|.|TRBJ2-5
CSVDRVAGGQETQYF
TGCAGCGTTGATCGGGTAGCGGGGGGCCAAGAGACCCAGTACTTC
>TRBV11-2|.|.|TRBJ1-1
CASRPIRGATEAFF
TGTGCCAGCAGACCCATCCGGGGGGCAACTGAAGCTTTCTTT
>TRBV2|TRBD1|once|TRBJ2-3
CASSPLTRTGKTDTQYF
TGTGCCAGCAGTCCCTTGACTCGGACAGGGAAGACAGATACGCAGTATTTT
>TRBV2|.|.|TRBJ2-7
CASRRPPYEQYF
TGTGCCAGCAGAAGACCCCCTTACGAGCAGTACTTC